Listed below are T cell receptor beta chains from one sample, sequenced in a study of blood T cell repertoires in COVID-19. Produced via immunoSEQ multiplex PCR; TCRdb's table is partial and in-frame only. Here the sample spans 52,000 or so clones, roughly 90% being singletons. The sequenced sample was peripheral blood. These receptors were obtained from a man in his 60s with active COVID-19. Each CDR3 is given with its conserved first and last residue. Fields, in order: clone size, J gene, D gene, CDR3 length, V gene, CDR3 protein, CDR3 DNA. The D gene is left open where the match is weak. The listing skips clone size in some rows; elsewhere it reads once, few, many or a size class.

size: .; J: TRBJ1-2; D: TRBD1; length: 13; V: TRBV5-1; CDR3: CASSVDRAGGYTF; DNA: TGCGCCAGCAGCGTTGACAGGGCAGGTGGCTACACCTTC
size: .; J: TRBJ2-7; D: TRBD2; length: 15; V: TRBV5-5; CDR3: CASSPGAGGLYEQYF; DNA: TGTGCCAGCAGCCCCGGGGCGGGAGGCCTCTACGAGCAGTACTTC
size: .; J: TRBJ1-5; D: TRBD1; length: 17; V: TRBV6-2/TRBV6-3; CDR3: CASSYLIGDSTNQPQHF; DNA: TGTGCCAGCAGTTACCTGATTGGGGACAGCACTAATCAGCCCCAGCATTTT
size: .; J: TRBJ1-4; D: .; length: 14; V: TRBV18; CDR3: CASTAGPRPEKLFF; DNA: TGTGCCAGCACTGCGGGTCCCCGTCCCGAAAAACTGTTTTTT
size: .; J: TRBJ1-2; D: .; length: 15; V: TRBV6-5; CDR3: CASSYGEGRSYGYTF; DNA: TGTGCCAGCAGTTACGGGGAGGGGAGGAGCTATGGCTACACCTTC
size: .; J: TRBJ2-2; D: .; length: 12; V: TRBV5-1; CDR3: CASSPGVGELFF; DNA: TGCGCCAGCAGCCCAGGCGTCGGGGAGCTGTTTTTT
size: .; J: TRBJ2-5; D: TRBD2; length: 16; V: TRBV5-1; CDR3: CASSPGLAGVVETQYF; DNA: TGCGCCAGCAGCCCCGGACTAGCGGGAGTCGTGGAGACCCAGTACTTC
size: .; J: TRBJ2-3; D: TRBD2; length: 14; V: TRBV19; CDR3: CASRLAGGTDTQYF; DNA: TGTGCCAGTCGCCTAGCGGGAGGTACAGATACGCAGTATTTT
size: .; J: TRBJ2-1; D: .; length: 15; V: TRBV29-1; CDR3: CSVNLLSGGRYEQFF; DNA: TGCAGCGTTAATCTACTATCAGGAGGAAGGTATGAGCAGTTCTTC
size: .; J: TRBJ1-4; D: TRBD1; length: 17; V: TRBV7-8; CDR3: CASSLNPGQGRNEKLFF; DNA: TGTGCCAGCAGCTTAAACCCAGGACAGGGGCGAAATGAAAAACTGTTTTTT
size: .; J: TRBJ2-3; D: TRBD2; length: 19; V: TRBV24-1; CDR3: CATRPGPGAGGSSTDTQYF; DNA: TGTGCCACCCGACCAGGCCCTGGGGCGGGAGGTAGTAGCACAGATACGCAGTATTTT
size: .; J: TRBJ1-4; D: TRBD1; length: 15; V: TRBV28; CDR3: CASRLKQGSNEKLFF; DNA: TGTGCCAGCAGGCTAAAACAGGGGTCTAATGAAAAACTGTTTTTT
size: .; J: TRBJ2-1; D: TRBD2; length: 15; V: TRBV5-4; CDR3: CASSTGTSGPDEQFF; DNA: TGTGCCAGCAGCACCGGGACTAGCGGTCCCGATGAGCAGTTCTTC
size: .; J: TRBJ2-3; D: TRBD2; length: 18; V: TRBV7-6; CDR3: CASSLAAWVAGTTDTQYF; DNA: TGTGCCAGCAGCTTAGCCGCCTGGGTAGCGGGAACCACAGATACGCAGTATTTT
size: .; J: TRBJ2-2; D: .; length: 12; V: TRBV2; CDR3: CASRVRAGELFF; DNA: TGTGCCAGCAGGGTGAGGGCCGGGGAGCTGTTTTTT
size: once; J: TRBJ2-1; D: .; length: 16; V: TRBV7-3; CDR3: CASSLTAPGADNEQFF; DNA: TGTGCCAGCAGCTTAACCGCTCCCGGTGCCGACAATGAGCAGTTCTTC
size: .; J: TRBJ2-7; D: .; length: 15; V: TRBV6-6; CDR3: CASSYSIGVPYEQYF; DNA: TGTGCCAGCAGTTACTCGATAGGAGTCCCCTACGAGCAGTACTTC
size: .; J: TRBJ2-1; D: TRBD2; length: 13; V: TRBV18; CDR3: CASSGGTYNEQFF; DNA: TGTGCCAGCTCGGGGGGGACCTACAATGAGCAGTTCTTC
size: few; J: TRBJ2-4; D: .; length: 19; V: TRBV21-1; CDR3: CASSKVVGLAGIAKNIQYF; DNA: TGTGCCAGCAGCAAAGTCGTCGGGCTAGCGGGAATAGCCAAAAACATTCAGTACTTC
size: .; J: TRBJ1-4; D: TRBD1; length: 14; V: TRBV5-1; CDR3: CASSFGTGSEKLFF; DNA: TGCGCCAGCAGCTTCGGGACAGGGAGTGAAAAACTGTTTTTT
size: .; J: TRBJ2-7; D: .; length: 15; V: TRBV9; CDR3: CASSLGGGMAYEQYF; DNA: TGTGCCAGCAGCCTAGGGGGGGGAATGGCCTACGAGCAGTACTTC
size: .; J: TRBJ1-6; D: .; length: 13; V: TRBV4-1; CDR3: CASSQVLNSPLHF; DNA: TGCGCCAGCAGCCAAGTCCTTAATTCACCCCTCCACTTT
size: .; J: TRBJ2-2; D: .; length: 11; V: TRBV5-6; CDR3: CASSLYGELFF; DNA: TGTGCCAGCAGCTTGTACGGGGAGCTGTTTTTT
size: .; J: TRBJ2-2; D: TRBD2; length: 20; V: TRBV11-3; CDR3: CASSSDYRGLAGVGTGELFF; DNA: TGTGCCAGCAGCTCAGACTACCGCGGACTAGCGGGAGTAGGAACCGGGGAGCTGTTTTTT
size: .; J: TRBJ2-1; D: .; length: 15; V: TRBV25-1; CDR3: CASSDGNKRDNEQFF; DNA: TGTGCCAGCAGTGACGGGAACAAACGAGACAATGAGCAGTTCTTC
size: .; J: TRBJ2-2; D: TRBD2; length: 14; V: TRBV19; CDR3: CASSTGGDTGELFF; DNA: TGTGCCAGTAGTACGGGGGGGGACACCGGGGAGCTGTTTTTT
size: .; J: TRBJ2-3; D: .; length: 16; V: TRBV10-3; CDR3: CAISEREEGPTDTQYF; DNA: TGTGCCATCAGTGAAAGGGAGGAGGGCCCCACAGATACGCAGTATTTT
size: .; J: TRBJ1-2; D: TRBD1; length: 12; V: TRBV23-1; CDR3: CARWTGSYGYTF; DNA: TGCGCCAGGTGGACAGGGTCCTATGGCTACACCTTC